This is a list of T cell receptor beta chains from one sample in a study of human T cells and chemical hapten exposure. MiXCR, applied by TCRdb to the 5' RACE reads, yields one record per CDR3 protein. The data hold under 150,000 distinct CDR3 sequences, with more than 15% observed a single time. All receptors come from a human donor in good health. The CDR3 runs from the conserved cysteine through the conserved F or W. Fields, in order: J gene, D gene, clone size, V gene, CDR3 length, CDR3 protein, CDR3 DNA. D genes are given only for firm matches. Only some rows state a clone size, as once, few, many or a class for expanded clones.

TRBJ1-1 - few TRBV12-3/TRBV12-4 13 CASSPTVVTEAFF TGTGCCAGCAGCCCCACGGTCGTCACTGAAGCTTTCTTT
TRBJ1-5 - few TRBV6-5 12 CASSRTDFLWHF TGTGCCAGCAGTCGTACAGACTTTCTTTGGCATTTT
TRBJ1-5 TRBD1 few TRBV28 15 CASSWTGEGNQPQHF TGTGCCAGCAGCTGGACAGGGGAAGGCAATCAGCCCCAGCATTTT
TRBJ2-3 - - TRBV6-4 14 CASSVGATTDTQYF TGTGCCAGCAGTGTTGGCGCTACCACAGATACGCAGTATTTT
TRBJ2-1 - - TRBV7-9 12 CASSLGVAGQFF TGTGCCAGCAGCTTAGGTGTGGCAGGGCAGTTCTTC
TRBJ1-2 TRBD1 - TRBV5-1 17 CASSPFLRQGSNYGYTF TGCGCCAGCAGCCCGTTCCTCCGACAGGGTTCTAACTATGGCTACACCTTC
TRBJ1-1 - few TRBV27 13 CASHGPLNTEAFF TGTGCCAGCCACGGACCGCTAAACACTGAAGCTTTCTTT
TRBJ2-4 - - TRBV11-2 15 CASSSLIGPKNIQYF TGTGCCAGCAGCTCGTTAATAGGCCCCAAAAACATTCAGTACTTC
TRBJ2-2 - few TRBV12-3/TRBV12-4 15 CASSLGGLAIGELFF TGTGCCAGCAGTTTAGGAGGCCTAGCGATTGGGGAGCTGTTTTTT
TRBJ2-7 - - TRBV4-1 14 CASSHPNRRYEQYF TGCGCCAGCAGCCATCCCAACAGGCGCTACGAGCAGTACTTC
TRBJ2-1 TRBD2 few TRBV6-6 15 CASQGGGSSYNEQFF TGTGCCAGCCAGGGCGGCGGGAGCTCCTACAATGAGCAGTTCTTC
TRBJ2-5 - few TRBV10-2 12 CASSEGQETQYF TGCGCCAGCAGTGAGGGCCAAGAGACCCAGTACTTC
TRBJ2-5 - - TRBV5-1 15 CASSPSGSGVETQYF TGCGCCAGCAGCCCGTCCGGGTCAGGGGTCGAGACCCAGTACTTC
TRBJ2-7 - few TRBV27 14 CASSLSGPFYEQYF TGTGCCAGCAGTTTATCCGGACCCTTTTACGAGCAGTACTTC
TRBJ2-2 - - TRBV7-8 17 CASSSPPSGQNTGELFF TGTGCCAGCAGCTCGCCACCGTCGGGACAAAACACCGGGGAGCTGTTTTTT
TRBJ2-1 TRBD2 - TRBV28 15 CASTQTGLAGGPEFF TGTGCCAGCACCCAAACAGGGCTAGCGGGGGGCCCGGAATTCTTC
TRBJ1-2 TRBD1 - TRBV28 17 CASSLSGQGWEGYGYTF TGTGCCAGCAGTTTGTCGGGACAGGGGTGGGAAGGCTATGGCTACACCTTC
TRBJ2-7 TRBD1 many TRBV28 17 CASSLPRGRGRSYEQYF TGTGCCAGCAGTCTCCCTCGGGGCAGGGGGCGTTCCTACGAGCAGTACTTC
TRBJ2-1 TRBD2 - TRBV5-1 15 CASSLERGPYNEQFF TGCGCCAGCAGCTTGGAGCGGGGCCCCTACAATGAGCAGTTCTTC
TRBJ1-2 - - TRBV28 14 CASSLRGRVLGYTF TGTGCCAGCAGTTTACGGGGCAGGGTCCTTGGCTACACCTTC
TRBJ1-1 - - TRBV7-6 13 CASSSQMNTEAFF TGTGCCAGCAGCTCCCAAATGAACACTGAAGCTTTCTTT
TRBJ2-2 TRBD2 few TRBV11-2 19 CASSPNSWLLAGVPGELFF TGTGCCAGCAGCCCAAACTCTTGGTTGCTAGCGGGAGTTCCCGGGGAGCTGTTTTTT
TRBJ2-7 - many TRBV28 14 CALGTGLALNEQYF TGTGCCCTCGGCACGGGTCTAGCCCTGAACGAGCAGTACTTC